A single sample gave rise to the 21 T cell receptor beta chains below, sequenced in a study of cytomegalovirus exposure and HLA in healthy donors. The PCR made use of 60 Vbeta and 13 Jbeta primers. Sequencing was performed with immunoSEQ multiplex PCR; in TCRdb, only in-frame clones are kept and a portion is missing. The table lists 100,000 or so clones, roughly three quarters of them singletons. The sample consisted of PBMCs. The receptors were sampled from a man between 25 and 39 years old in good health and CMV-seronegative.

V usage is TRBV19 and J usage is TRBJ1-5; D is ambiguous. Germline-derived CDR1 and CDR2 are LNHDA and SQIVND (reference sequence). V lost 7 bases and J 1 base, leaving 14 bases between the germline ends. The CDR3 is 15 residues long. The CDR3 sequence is CASKWASLSNQPQHF. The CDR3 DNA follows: TGTGCCAGTAAATGGGCTTCGCTGAGCAATCAGCCCCAGCATTTT.

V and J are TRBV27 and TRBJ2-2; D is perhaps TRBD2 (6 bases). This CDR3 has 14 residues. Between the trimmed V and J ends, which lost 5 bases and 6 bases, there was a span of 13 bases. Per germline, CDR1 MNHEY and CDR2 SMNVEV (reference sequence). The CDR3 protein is CASSAYPGAGELFF. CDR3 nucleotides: TGTGCCAGCAGTGCCTACCCGGGGGCCGGGGAGCTGTTTTTT.

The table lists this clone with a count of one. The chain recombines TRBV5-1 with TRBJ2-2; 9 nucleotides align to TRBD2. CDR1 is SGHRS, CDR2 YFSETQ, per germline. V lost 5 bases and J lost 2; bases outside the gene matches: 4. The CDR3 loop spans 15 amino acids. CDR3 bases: TGCGCCAGCAGTACGACTAGCGGTAACACCGGGGAGCTGTTTTTT. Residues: CASSTTSGNTGELFF.

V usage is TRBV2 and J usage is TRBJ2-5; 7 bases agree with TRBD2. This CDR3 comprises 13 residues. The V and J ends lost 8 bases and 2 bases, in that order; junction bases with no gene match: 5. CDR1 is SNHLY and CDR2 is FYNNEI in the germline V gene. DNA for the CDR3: TGTGCCAGCGTAGCGGGCCCTCAAGAGACCCAGTACTTC. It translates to CASVAGPQETQYF.

CDR3 sequence: CASSQGRASGRYEQYF. The CDR3 DNA is TGTGCCAGCAGCCAAGGTAGGGCTAGCGGGAGATACGAGCAGTACTTC. The chain recombines TRBV4-2 with TRBJ2-7, with TRBD2 matching 10 bases. Germline V lookup: CDR1 LGHNA, CDR2 YNFKEQ. The CDR3 totals 16 residues. With 1 base clipped from V and 4 bases from J, the junction kept 7 bases outside the gene matches.

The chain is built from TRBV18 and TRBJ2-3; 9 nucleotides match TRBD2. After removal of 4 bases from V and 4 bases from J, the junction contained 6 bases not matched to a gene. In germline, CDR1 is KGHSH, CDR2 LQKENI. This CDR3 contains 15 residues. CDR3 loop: CASSRSSGTADTQYF. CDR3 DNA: TGTGCCAGCTCACGTTCTAGCGGGACCGCAGATACGCAGTATTTT.

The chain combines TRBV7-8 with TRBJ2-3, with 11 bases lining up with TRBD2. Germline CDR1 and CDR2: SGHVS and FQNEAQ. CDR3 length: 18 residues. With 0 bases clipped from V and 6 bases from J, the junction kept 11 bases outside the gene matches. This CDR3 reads CASSLALVAGGGSDTQYF. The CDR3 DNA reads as TGTGCCAGCAGCTTAGCGTTAGTAGCGGGAGGGGGGTCGGATACGCAGTATTTT.

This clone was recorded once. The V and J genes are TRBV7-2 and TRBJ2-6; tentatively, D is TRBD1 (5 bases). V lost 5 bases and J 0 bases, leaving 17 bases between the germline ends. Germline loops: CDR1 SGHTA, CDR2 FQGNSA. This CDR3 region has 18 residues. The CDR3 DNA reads TGTGCCAGCAGCCATCAGGGCGCTCTCAGCTCTGGGGCCAACGTCCTGACTTTC. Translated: CASSHQGALSSGANVLTF.

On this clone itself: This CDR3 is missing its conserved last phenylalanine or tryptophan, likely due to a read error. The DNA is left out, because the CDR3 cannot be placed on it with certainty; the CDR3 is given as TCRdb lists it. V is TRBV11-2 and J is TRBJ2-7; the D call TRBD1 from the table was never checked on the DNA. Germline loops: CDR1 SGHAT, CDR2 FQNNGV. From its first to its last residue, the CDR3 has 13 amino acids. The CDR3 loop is CASSPRTGIDVSA.

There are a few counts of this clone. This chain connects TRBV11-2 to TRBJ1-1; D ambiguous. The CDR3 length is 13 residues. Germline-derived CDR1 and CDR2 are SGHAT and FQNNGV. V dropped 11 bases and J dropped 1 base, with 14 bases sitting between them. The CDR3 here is CAGRRVGNTEAFF. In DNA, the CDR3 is TGTGCCGGCCGGAGGGTCGGGAACACTGAAGCTTTCTTT.

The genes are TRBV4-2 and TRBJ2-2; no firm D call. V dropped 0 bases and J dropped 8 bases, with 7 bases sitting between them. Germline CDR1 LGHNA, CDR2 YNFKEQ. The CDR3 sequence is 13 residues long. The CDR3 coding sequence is TGTGCCAGCAGCCAAGATCGAGAAGGGGAGCTGTTTTTT. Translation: CASSQDREGELFF.

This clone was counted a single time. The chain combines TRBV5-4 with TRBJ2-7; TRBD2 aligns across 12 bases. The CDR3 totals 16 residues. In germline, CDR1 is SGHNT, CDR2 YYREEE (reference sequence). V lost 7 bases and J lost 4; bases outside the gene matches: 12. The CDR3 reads CASGGLTSGRIYEQYF. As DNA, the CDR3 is TGTGCCAGCGGCGGATTGACTAGCGGGAGAATTTACGAGCAGTACTTC.

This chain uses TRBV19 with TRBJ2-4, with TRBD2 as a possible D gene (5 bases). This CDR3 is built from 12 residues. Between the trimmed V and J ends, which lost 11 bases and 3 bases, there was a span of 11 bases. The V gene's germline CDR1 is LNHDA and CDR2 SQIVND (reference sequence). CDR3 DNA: TGTGCCGCTCGAGGGTTCAAAAACATTCAGTACTTC. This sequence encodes CAARGFKNIQYF.

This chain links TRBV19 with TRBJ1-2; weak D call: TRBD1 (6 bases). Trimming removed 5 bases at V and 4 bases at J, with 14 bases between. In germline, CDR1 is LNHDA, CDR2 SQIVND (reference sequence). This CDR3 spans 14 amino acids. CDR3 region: CASSLGTFPYGYTF. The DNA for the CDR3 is TGTGCCAGTAGTTTAGGGACATTTCCCTATGGCTACACCTTC.

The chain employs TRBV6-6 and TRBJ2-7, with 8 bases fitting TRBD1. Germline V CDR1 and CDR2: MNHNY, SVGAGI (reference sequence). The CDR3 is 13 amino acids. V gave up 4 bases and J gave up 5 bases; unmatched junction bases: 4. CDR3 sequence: CASSFRGLNEQYF. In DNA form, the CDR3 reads TGTGCCAGCAGTTTCAGGGGGCTCAACGAGCAGTACTTC.

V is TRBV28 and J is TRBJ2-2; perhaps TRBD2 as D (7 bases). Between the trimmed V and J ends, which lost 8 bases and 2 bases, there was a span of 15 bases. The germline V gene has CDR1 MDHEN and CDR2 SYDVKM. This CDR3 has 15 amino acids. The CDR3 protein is CASAYGGHNTGELFF. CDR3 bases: TGTGCCAGCGCATACGGGGGGCATAACACCGGGGAGCTGTTTTTT.

In nucleotides, the CDR3 is TGTGCCAGCACCAGACTAGCGGGACGGGAGAATGAGCAGTTCTTC. Residues: CASTRLAGRENEQFF. The J gene is TRBJ2-1, the V gene TRBV11-2, with 11 bases identical to TRBD2. This CDR3 contains 15 residues. The germline CDR1 and CDR2 sequences are SGHAT and FQNNGV. The ends lost 7 bases at V and 7 bases at J; junction bases unmatched: 9.

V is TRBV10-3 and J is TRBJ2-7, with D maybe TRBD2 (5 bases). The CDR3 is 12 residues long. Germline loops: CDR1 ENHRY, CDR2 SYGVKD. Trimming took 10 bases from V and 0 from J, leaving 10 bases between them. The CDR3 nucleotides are TGTGCCAATAGCGTTAACTCCTACGAGCAGTACTTC. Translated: CANSVNSYEQYF.

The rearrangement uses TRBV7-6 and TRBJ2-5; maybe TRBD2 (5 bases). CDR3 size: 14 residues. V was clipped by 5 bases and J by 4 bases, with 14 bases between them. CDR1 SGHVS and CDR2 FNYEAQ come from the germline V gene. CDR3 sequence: CASSPRSASETQYF. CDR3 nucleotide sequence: TGTGCCAGCAGCCCCCGTAGCGCTTCAGAGACCCAGTACTTC. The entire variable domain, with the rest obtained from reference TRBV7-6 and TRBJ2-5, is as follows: GAGVSQSPRYKVTKRGQDVALRCDPISGHVSLYWYRQALGQGPEFLTYFNYEAQQDKSGLPNDRFSAERPEGSISTLTIQRTEQRDSAMYRCASSPRSASETQYFGPGTRLLVL.

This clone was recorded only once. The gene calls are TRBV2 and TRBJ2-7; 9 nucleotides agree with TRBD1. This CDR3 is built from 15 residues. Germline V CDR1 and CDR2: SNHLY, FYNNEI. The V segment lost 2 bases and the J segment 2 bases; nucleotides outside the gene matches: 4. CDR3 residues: CASSEIGTGPYEQYF. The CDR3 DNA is TGTGCCAGCAGTGAAATCGGGACAGGGCCCTACGAGCAGTACTTC.

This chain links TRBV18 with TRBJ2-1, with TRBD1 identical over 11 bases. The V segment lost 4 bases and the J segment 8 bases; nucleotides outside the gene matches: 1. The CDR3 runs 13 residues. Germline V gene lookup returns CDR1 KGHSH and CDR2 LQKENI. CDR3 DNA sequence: TGTGCCAGCTCACTGGGACAGGGGGATGAGCAGTTCTTC. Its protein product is CASSLGQGDEQFF.